Listed below are T cell receptor beta chains from one sample, sequenced in a study of control samples from healthy donors and cancer patients. This table comes from immunoSEQ multiplex PCR, and its TCRdb copy is limited to in-frame clones, with some not included. Here the sample table reports around 190,000 clones. The sequenced sample consisted of blood. Receptors were obtained from a woman aged 25-40 years in good health. The conserved cysteine and the conserved F or W are not part of the CDR3 here.

>TRBV2|TRBJ1-5
ASSGEGGGQPQH
>TRBV28|TRBJ1-1
ASSLPWDPREAF
>TRBV5-1|TRBJ2-5
ASSITGGEETQY
>TRBV28|TRBJ2-7
ASSVPLSPWEQY
>TRBV5-1|TRBJ2-7
ASGMDGPRNEQY
>TRBV5-5|TRBJ1-6
ASSPRGIYNSPLH
>TRBV6-5|TRBJ1-2
ASSYAGSSGGYT
>TRBV4-2|TRBJ2-7
ASSQDLGRSTSYEQY
>TRBV7-9|TRBJ1-3
ASSLGQASGNTIY
>TRBV24-1|TRBJ2-7
ATSDRKGYSYEQY
>TRBV2|TRBJ1-4
ASRTGIDEKLF
>TRBV10-2|TRBJ2-7
ASKDSGLYEQY
>TRBV7-2|TRBJ1-1
ASSRRNEAF
>TRBV3-1/TRBV3-2|TRBJ1-2
ASSPGDRGLYGYT
>TRBV28|TRBJ2-4
ASSLTGGKEAKNIQY
>TRBV4-2|TRBJ2-1
VSSQATGLAAYNEQF
>TRBV5-1|TRBJ2-7
ASSPGQGSYEQY
>TRBV19|TRBJ2-5
ASRGSGTGKGETQY
>TRBV7-8|TRBJ2-3
ASSPLAGVADTQY
>TRBV5-1|TRBJ2-1
ASSASGGNNEQF
>TRBV7-2|TRBJ1-5
ASSFRGRDQPQH
>TRBV5-8|TRBJ1-1
ASSLDLISTGRTEAF
>TRBV28|TRBJ1-6
ASTLRSANNSPLH
>TRBV6-2/TRBV6-3|TRBJ1-1
ASSTGTANTEAF
>TRBV10-3|TRBJ1-2
AISPVLMDGYT
>TRBV4-1|TRBJ1-2
ASSQDRRYGYT
>TRBV3-1/TRBV3-2|TRBJ1-5
ASSAGTYNQPQH
>TRBV30|TRBJ2-5
AWTLAGGPETQY
>TRBV27|TRBJ2-5
ASSWGSSGETQY
>TRBV7-8|TRBJ1-2
ASSALSTGLGYT
>TRBV7-9|TRBJ1-2
ASSSRGDYGYT
>TRBV5-1|TRBJ2-2
ASSLTGDAGELF
>TRBV6-5|TRBJ1-3
ASARDSGNTIY
>TRBV13|TRBJ2-1
ASSLGLGANTGREF
>TRBV7-2|TRBJ2-2
ASSLQGLGGELF
>TRBV5-4|TRBJ1-2
ASSLAFFRGQKHT
>TRBV28|TRBJ1-5
ASSLFTGRSNQPQH
>TRBV19|TRBJ2-1
ASGWGGNNEQF
>TRBV5-5|TRBJ2-3
ASSLNPARNTDTQY
>TRBV13|TRBJ1-2
ASIQEGARADGYT
>TRBV28|TRBJ2-3
ASSFLSAGGTDTQY
>TRBV6-2/TRBV6-3|TRBJ1-5
ASSWPGQGIGINQPQH
>TRBV3-1/TRBV3-2|TRBJ2-5
ASSQGVAGAQETQY
>TRBV15|TRBJ2-7
ATSRSDVLREQY
>TRBV28|TRBJ1-2
ASSPPGGLGGYT
>TRBV5-1|TRBJ2-5
ASSLGDNGSQETQY
>TRBV7-9|TRBJ1-2
ASSSPISLPNYGYT
>TRBV5-6|TRBJ2-7
ASSLVTGPESYEQY
>TRBV4-2|TRBJ2-1
ASSQDQSGGAYNEQF
>TRBV6-2/TRBV6-3|TRBJ1-2
ASSYSTLAGMRYGYT
>TRBV5-8|TRBJ1-1
ASSLGKATGPMTREAF
>TRBV28|TRBJ2-7
ASSLWGGEQY
>TRBV20-1|TRBJ1-5
SASRDSHNQPQH
>TRBV9|TRBJ2-7
ASSVGTASYEQY
>TRBV18|TRBJ1-1
ASSPNSGRTEAF
>TRBV12-2|TRBJ2-5
ASRLALWETQY
>TRBV7-2|TRBJ2-2
ASSFRRHKTGELF
>TRBV6-5|TRBJ1-5
ASSYSVQGRQPQH
>TRBV11-2|TRBJ1-6
ASSLGAGSYNSPLH